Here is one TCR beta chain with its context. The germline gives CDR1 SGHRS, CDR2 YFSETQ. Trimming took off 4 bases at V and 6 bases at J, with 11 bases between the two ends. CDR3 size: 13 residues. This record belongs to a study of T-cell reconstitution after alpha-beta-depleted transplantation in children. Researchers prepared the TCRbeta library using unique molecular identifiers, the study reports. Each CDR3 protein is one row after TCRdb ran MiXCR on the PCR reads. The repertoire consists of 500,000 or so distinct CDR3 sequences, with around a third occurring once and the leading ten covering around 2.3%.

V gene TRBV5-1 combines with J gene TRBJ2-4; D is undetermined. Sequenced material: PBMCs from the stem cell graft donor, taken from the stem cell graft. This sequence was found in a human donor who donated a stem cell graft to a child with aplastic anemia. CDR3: CASSRGTLNIQYF. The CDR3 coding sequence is TGCGCCAGCAGCCGTGGAACTCTAAACATTCAGTACTTC.